The sequence of this T cell receptor beta chain was determined in a study of blood T cell repertoires in COVID-19. Those who participated ranged in age from roughly 18 to 89 years and resided in about two dozen US areas. Authors' methods: Amplification from reference gene primers served as the basis for estimated nucleated cell counts. Libraries were prepared by immunoSEQ multiplex PCR; TCRdb keeps only in-frame clonotypes and omits some of them. That table supplies the V and J calls and clone size; D and trimming were determined from the DNA. The repertoire includes 200,000 to 300,000 clones, 88% of them detected once, and under 2.5% sits in the top ten. The sequence came from a woman aged 40 to 50 with acute COVID-19. Sequenced input: PBMCs or T cells enriched from blood (not recorded which).

CDR3 sequence: CASSLGEAGVGTQYF. The DNA of the CDR3 is TGTGCCAGCAGCTTAGGGGAGGCGGGAGTGGGGACCCAGTACTTC. The chain uses TRBV7-2 and TRBJ2-5, with 7 bases fitting TRBD2. The CDR3 sequence is 15 residues long. Germline V gene data show CDR1 as SGHTA and CDR2 as FQGNSA. V lost 1 base to trimming and J lost 7 bases; unmatched junction nucleotides: 9.